This TCR beta chain was recovered during a study of T-cell memory formation after mild COVID-19. In germline, CDR1 is LNHNV, CDR2 YYDKDF (reference sequence). This CDR3 has 13 amino acids. Between the trimmed V and J ends, which lost 0 bases and 1 base, there was a span of 0 bases. Researchers used 5'RACE with constant-segment primers to make TCR alpha and TCR beta cDNA libraries that carry sample barcodes and UMIs. One entry per CDR3 protein results from TCRdb running MiXCR on the 5' RACE reads. The sample has hundreds of thousands of distinct CDR3 sequences; roughly 26% are singletons. This clonotype was counted a few times. Antigen specificity is unknown. Study results and limitations: Largely, contracting CD4+ clones fell within CM and EM, and contracting CD8+ clones within EMRA. Cross-reactive memory apparently joined, as some responding clones appeared in pre-infection memory.

The source is an adult woman who had mild COVID-19 (a few samples of this study predate the infection). Cell type and time point are not known. The chain joins TRBV15 to TRBJ2-2; D is uncertain. Sequenced sample: PBMCs or a T cell subset sorted from them (not recorded which). The CDR3 coding sequence is TGTGCCACCAGCAGAGAGAACACCGGGGAGCTGTTTTTT. It is translated as CATSRENTGELFF. Full variable domain (missing parts from reference TRBV15 and TRBJ2-2): DAMVIQNPRYQVTQFGKPVTLSCSQTLNHNVMYWYQQKSSQAPKLLFHYYDKDFNNEADTPDNFQSRRPNTSFCFLDIRSPGLGDTAMYLCATSRENTGELFFGEGSRLTVL.